This T cell receptor beta chain stems from a study of chemoradiotherapy in HPV16-positive cancers. Repertoires were generated with immunoSEQ multiplex PCR, while TCRdb's copy carries only in-frame clones and drops some. This table has approximately 23,000 clones, approximately 73% appearing once. Notes on the study in general: Candidate HPV-specific clones and E7-related TCR motifs grew in tumor during treatment. HPV-responsive T-cell expansion during chemoradiotherapy was linked to improved recurrence-free survival in HPV16-positive patients.

The CDR3 is made up of 12 amino acids. J was trimmed by 14 bases and V by 2 bases; bases with no gene match: 4. From germline, CDR1 is SGHVS and CDR2 FQNEAQ. This clone was picked up a small number of times. Its target is unknown. The V and J genes are TRBV7-8 and TRBJ1-4; TRBD1 matches 8 bases. The specimen was obtained from a patient who underwent chemoradiotherapy. The TCR originated in a human donor with HPV-associated anogenital cancer. CDR3 in amino acids: CASSLIGQGLFF. The CDR3 nucleotides read TGTGCCAGCAGCTTAATCGGACAGGGCCTGTTTTTT. The full variable domain, its missing parts supplied by reference TRBV7-8 and TRBJ1-4, is GAGVSQSPRYKVAKRGQDVALRCDPISGHVSLFWYQQALGQGPEFLTYFQNEAQLDKSGLPSDRFFAERPEGSVSTLKIQRTQQEDSAVYLCASSLIGQGLFFGSGTQLSVL.